Following are 27 T cell receptor beta chains from one sample sequenced in a study of vaccination effects on CD4 cells after COVID-19. Their antigens are not known. Clones were sequenced by immunoSEQ multiplex PCR, and TCRdb holds only the in-frame ones, with some missing. Of 15,000 to 20,000 clones detected, nearly 75% appear once; the ten largest clones hold around a fifth. Peptide-pool stimulation followed by sequencing identified expanded antigen-specific CD4+ clonotypes in the ViraFEST assay. Once cultured for approximately ten days, the cells underwent separation to obtain CD4+ T cells. The infection with SARS-CoV-2 (confirmed by PCR) occurred in this person between March and December 2020. The vaccine given was either BNT162b2 or mRNA-1273, in two doses. Sequencing used CD4+ T cells from PBMCs cultured with SARS-CoV-2 spike peptides, obtained after COVID-19 vaccination. The receptors were sampled from a human donor who had a prior SARS-CoV-2 infection.

In this sample, this clone turned up once. Here the CDR3 omits its conserved ending phenylalanine or tryptophan, so a read error is the likely source. This chain uses TRBV6-5 with TRBJ1-2; perhaps TRBD1 as D (5 bases). The CDR3 contains 12 residues. Germline V CDR1 and CDR2: MNHEY, SVGAGI. V lost 8 bases and J 5 bases, leaving 12 bases between the germline ends. The CDR3 reads CASAQSGYGYTL. The CDR3 region has the DNA TGTGCCAGCGCTCAGTCAGGGTATGGCTACACCCTC.

The chain recombines TRBV15 with TRBJ2-7; D may be TRBD2 (5 bases). Germline values: CDR1 LNHNV, CDR2 YYDKDF (reference sequence). The CDR3 sequence is 15 residues long. V was pared by 0 bases and J by 2 bases, with 11 bases between. The chain's CDR3 is CATSRDLRGTYEQYF. DNA for the CDR3: TGTGCCACCAGCAGAGATCTTCGGGGTACCTACGAGCAGTACTTC. The whole variable domain, filled in from reference TRBV15 and TRBJ2-7, reads DAMVIQNPRYQVTQFGKPVTLSCSQTLNHNVMYWYQQKSSQAPKLLFHYYDKDFNNEADTPDNFQSRRPNTSFCFLDIRSPGLGDTAMYLCATSRDLRGTYEQYFGPGTRLTVT.

The chain is built from TRBV21-1 and TRBJ1-5; TRBD1 is the table's D call, not checked against the DNA. TRBV21-1 is flagged as a pseudogene. The CDR3 sequence is 17 residues long. The CDR3 sequence is CASSKSNRGRVNQPQHF. In DNA form, the CDR3 reads TGTGCCAGCAGCAAATCCAACAGGGGGCGAGTCAATCAGCCCCAGCATTTT.

The gene calls are TRBV18 and TRBJ2-3; 16 bases are shared with TRBD2. After removal of 4 bases from V and 5 bases from J, the junction contained 3 bases not matched to a gene. The V gene's germline CDR1 is KGHSH and CDR2 LQKENI. This CDR3 contains 16 residues. Here the CDR3 DNA reads TGTGCCAGCTCACGGGGACTAGCGGGAGGGCAAGATACGCAGTATTTT. Translated, it gives CASSRGLAGGQDTQYF.

The chain joins TRBV9 to TRBJ2-7; 7 bases are shared with TRBD2. In germline, CDR1 is SGDLS, CDR2 YYNGEE. The CDR3 totals 16 residues. V was clipped by 4 bases and J by 3 bases; unmatched bases: 13. CDR3: CASSPKRLAEGYEQYF. The DNA for the CDR3 is TGTGCCAGCAGCCCAAAGAGACTAGCTGAAGGCTACGAGCAGTACTTC.

The DNA of the CDR3 is TGTGCCAGCAGCTTGGGAGCTCCCACCGAGCAGTACTTC. Encoded protein: CASSLGAPTEQYF. The chain is built from TRBV5-8 and TRBJ2-7; D remains ambiguous. The CDR3 is 13 residues long. V was pared by 0 bases and J by 6 bases, with 10 bases between. From germline, CDR1 is SGHTS and CDR2 YDEGEE. Based on the CDR3 plus reference TRBV5-8 and TRBJ2-7, the full variable domain is EAGVTQSPTHLIKTRGQQATLRCSPISGHTSVYWYQQALGLGLQFLLWYDEGEERNRGNFPPRFSGRQFPNYSSELNVNALELEDSALYLCASSLGAPTEQYFGPGTRLTVT.

By share, this clone ranks as medium-sized (0.01 to 0.1%). The chain links TRBV6-6 to TRBJ1-2; perhaps TRBD1 as D (5 bases). Trimming cost V 7 bases and J 7 bases, with 22 bases left between them. CDR3 length: 15 residues. Germline V gene lookup returns CDR1 MNHNY and CDR2 SVGAGI (reference sequence). CDR3 sequence reads: CASIQRPGAIRGYTF. CDR3 in DNA: TGTGCCAGCATTCAGAGGCCCGGGGCTATTCGTGGCTACACCTTC.

The chain uses TRBV6-5 and TRBJ2-5; D unclear. This CDR3 region has 14 residues. In germline, CDR1 is MNHEY, CDR2 SVGAGI. Trimming stripped 0 bases from V and 4 bases from J, with 9 bases between. CDR3 region: CASSYSGSSETQYF. CDR3 nucleotide sequence: TGTGCCAGCAGTTACTCAGGCAGTTCAGAGACCCAGTACTTC.

J is TRBJ2-2 and V is TRBV6-5; D might be TRBD1 (5 bases). V shed 2 bases and J shed 7 bases, with 11 bases lying between them. In germline, CDR1 is MNHEY, CDR2 SVGAGI. This CDR3 is built from 14 residues. CDR3: CASSYRQGDGELFF. The CDR3 nucleotides read TGTGCCAGCAGTTACAGGCAGGGTGACGGGGAGCTGTTTTTT.

On this clone itself: An end of the junction does not agree with germline; a read error may underlie this. The genes are TRBV30 and TRBJ1-1; 8 nucleotides line up with TRBD1. CDR3 length: 13 residues. Germline loops: CDR1 GTSNPN, CDR2 SVGIG (reference sequence). CDR3 sequence (DNA): TGTGCCGGTTTCCGGCAGGGGGCAGGGTGGGCTCGGTTT. Protein sequence: CAGFRQGAGWARF.

V usage is TRBV11-3 and J usage is TRBJ1-2, with 7 nucleotides matching TRBD1. The length of the CDR3 is 16 residues. Trimming took 0 bases from V and 4 from J; bases not matched to a gene: 8. The germline CDR1 and CDR2 sequences are SGHNT and YENEEA. The CDR3 DNA reads as TGTGCCAGCAGCTTAGAAGGGAGAGGGGGCGTCTATGGCTACACCTTC. This encodes CASSLEGRGGVYGYTF.

The gene calls are TRBV25-1 and TRBJ2-5; 7 nucleotides match TRBD1. In germline, CDR1 is MGHDK, CDR2 SYGVNS. J lost 1 base, V lost 3 bases, and 5 bases had no gene match. This CDR3 is built from 15 residues. CDR3 sequence: CASSEVQGPQETQYF. In DNA, the CDR3 is TGTGCCAGCAGTGAGGTACAGGGGCCCCAAGAGACCCAGTACTTC.

The chain links TRBV5-1 to TRBJ1-1; D may be TRBD1 (5 bases). Per the germline V gene, CDR1 is SGHRS and CDR2 is YFSETQ. CDR3 length: 17 residues. The germline V and J ends were trimmed by 2 bases and 7 bases, with 24 bases remaining between them. The CDR3 DNA reads TGCGCCAGCAGCTTTTGGGGCTCACAGGACCATACCAATGAAGCTTTCTTT. Protein: CASSFWGSQDHTNEAFF.

The chain joins TRBV21-1 to TRBJ1-1. TRBV21-1 is labeled a pseudogene. This CDR3 has 16 amino acids. CDR3 DNA: TGTGCCAGCAGCCACGAGCTATACACAATTCGCACTGAAGCTTTCTTT. Amino acids: CASSHELYTIRTEAFF.

V is TRBV19 and J is TRBJ1-5, with D unclear. The CDR3 has 16 amino acids. Germline V gene lookup returns CDR1 LNHDA and CDR2 SQIVND (reference sequence). V lost 5 bases and J lost 3, with 17 bases in between. CDR3 sequence (DNA): TGTGCCAGTAGTCGGATCGCTAGGGTAGACAATCAGCCCCAGCATTTT. Protein sequence: CASSRIARVDNQPQHF. Variable domain in full (rest from reference TRBV19 and TRBJ1-5): DGGITQSPKYLFRKEGQNVTLSCEQNLNHDAMYWYRQDPGQGLRLIYYSQIVNDFQKGDIAEGYSVSREKKESFPLTVTSAQKNPTAFYLCASSRIARVDNQPQHFGDGTRLSIL.

The table lists this clone with a count of one. This chain joins TRBV30 and TRBJ2-3; 8 bases map to TRBD2. CDR3 length equals 14 residues. Germline CDR1 and CDR2: GTSNPN and SVGIG (reference sequence). Losses at the gene ends were 2 bases for V and 6 bases for J; bases not matched to a gene: 7. The CDR3 is CAWSPAGEGDTQYF. CDR3 sequence (DNA): TGTGCCTGGAGTCCAGCGGGAGAGGGGGATACGCAGTATTTT.

This sequence joins TRBV7-2 and TRBJ2-1, with D perhaps matching TRBD2 (6 bases). This CDR3 is built from 15 residues. Germline V lookup: CDR1 SGHTA, CDR2 FQGNSA. Deletions cut 4 bases from V and 0 bases from J, with 10 bases between. The CDR3 sequence: CASSYPDYSYNEQFF. The CDR3 nucleotides read TGTGCCAGCAGCTATCCGGACTACTCCTACAATGAGCAGTTCTTC.

The genes are TRBV7-2 and TRBJ2-5; 7 bases line up with TRBD1. V trimming: 5 bases; J trimming: 1 base; junction bases outside the gene matches: 1. The CDR3 is made up of 13 amino acids. Germline V gives CDR1 SGHTA, CDR2 FQGNSA. CDR3 protein: CASSRDSQETQYF. The CDR3 bases are TGTGCCAGCAGCCGGGACAGCCAAGAGACCCAGTACTTC.

V usage is TRBV18 and J usage is TRBJ2-7; tentatively, D is TRBD1 or TRBD2 (5 bases each). Per germline, CDR1 KGHSH and CDR2 LQKENI. CDR3 length: 15 amino acids. Trimming shortened V by 4 bases and J by 0 bases, and 13 bases separated the two germline ends. CDR3 in amino acids: CASSQQEGSSYEQYF. CDR3 DNA: TGTGCCAGCTCACAGCAAGAGGGGAGCTCCTACGAGCAGTACTTC.

The gene calls are TRBV21-1 and TRBJ1-2; whether TRBD1, the table's D call, matches the DNA was not checked. TRBV21-1 is a recognized pseudogene. The CDR3 sequence is 13 residues long. The CDR3 loop reads CASSKAQCYGYTF. CDR3 coding DNA: TGTGCCAGCAGCAAAGCGCAGTGCTATGGCTACACCTTC.

The chain is built from TRBV4-1 and TRBJ1-1; D is unclear. The CDR3 runs to 13 residues. V was clipped by 4 bases and J by 1 base, with 7 bases between them. The germline CDR1 and CDR2 sequences are MGHRA and YSYEKL. The CDR3 DNA is TGCGCCAGCAGCCCTCAATGGAACACTGAAGCTTTCTTT. This encodes CASSPQWNTEAFF.

The V call is TRBV6-5, the J call TRBJ1-4, with D unresolved. Germline loops: CDR1 MNHEY, CDR2 SVGAGI. This CDR3 has 14 amino acids. Trimming cost V 8 bases and J 2 bases, with 12 bases left between them. Here the CDR3 DNA reads TGTGCCAGCCGAAGGGCCTCCACTAATGAAAAACTGTTTTTT. Amino acids: CASRRASTNEKLFF.

The chain has TRBV7-9 and TRBJ2-1, with 7 positions matching TRBD2. The CDR3 spans 16 residues. Germline lookup yields CDR1 SEHNR and CDR2 FQNEAQ (reference sequence). V dropped 1 base and J dropped 6; count of bases not matched to a gene: 9. The CDR3 DNA is TGTGCCAGCAGCTTAGTCTGGGCGGGAGCGATCAATGAGCAGTTCTTC. Amino acids: CASSLVWAGAINEQFF.

By frequency in the sample, this clone is medium-sized. The rearrangement joins TRBV2 to TRBJ1-2; tentatively, D is TRBD1 (5 bases). V lost 6 bases, J lost 2 bases, and 7 bases lay in between. CDR1 is SNHLY and CDR2 is FYNNEI in the germline V gene. The CDR3 has 12 residues. CDR3 DNA sequence: TGTGCCAGCAGGACAGAGAACTATGGCTACACCTTC. Its protein product is CASRTENYGYTF.

The genes are TRBV19 and TRBJ1-2, with D tentatively TRBD1 (5 bases). This CDR3 has 13 amino acids. V lost 9 bases and J lost 1, with 12 bases in between. The germline CDR1 and CDR2 sequences are LNHDA and SQIVND (reference sequence). The CDR3, as DNA: TGTGCCAGCCGGGGGACGGATAACTATGGCTACACCTTC. It specifies CASRGTDNYGYTF.

The chain employs TRBV7-2 and TRBJ2-1, with D unclear. This CDR3 region has 18 residues. The ends were cut back, 4 bases at V and 0 bases at J, with 19 bases in the middle. Per the germline V gene, CDR1 is SGHTA and CDR2 is FQGNSA. CDR3 coding DNA: TGTGCCAGCAGCTCCTTTTTAGGCAGCAGGAGCTCCTACAATGAGCAGTTCTTC. As protein: CASSSFLGSRSSYNEQFF.

Only a few counts were recorded for this clone. The genes are TRBV4-1 and TRBJ2-1; D gene unclear. Trimming removed 1 base from V and 7 bases from J, with 8 bases in between. Germline values: CDR1 MGHRA, CDR2 YSYEKL. The CDR3 is made up of 13 amino acids. For the CDR3, the DNA is TGCGCCAGCAGCCAAGGCATTGGGAATGAGCAGTTCTTC. The encoded protein is CASSQGIGNEQFF.